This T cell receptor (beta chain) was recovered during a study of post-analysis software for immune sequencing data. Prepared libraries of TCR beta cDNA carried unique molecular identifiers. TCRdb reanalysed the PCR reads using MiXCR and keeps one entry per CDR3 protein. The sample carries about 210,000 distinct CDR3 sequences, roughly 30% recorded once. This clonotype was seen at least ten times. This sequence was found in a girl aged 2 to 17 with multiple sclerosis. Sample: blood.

The CDR3 DNA is TGTGCCAGCAGTGGAGTGCCTAGCTCCTACGAGCAGTACTTC. It is translated as CASSGVPSSYEQYF. This sequence joins TRBV7-9 and TRBJ2-7; D is ambiguous. This CDR3 spans 14 amino acids. V was trimmed by 6 bases and J by 0 bases, leaving 12 bases between them. In germline, CDR1 is SEHNR, CDR2 FQNEAQ (reference sequence).